The entry below gives a single TCR beta chain sequence along with its context. Its target is unknown. This record belongs to a study of cytomegalovirus exposure and HLA in healthy donors. Study outcomes and limitations: TRBV6-2, TRBV6-3 and some other V segments were excluded as indistinguishable. Earlier analysis looked at TCR beta V segments, and most were productive about 87% or about 30% of the time. Donors belonging to an Asian-associated ancestry cluster reportedly showed fewer N-insertions in productive TCRs than the roughly 670-donor mean, according to what a later analysis found.

The CDR3 contains 14 residues. V was cut by 0 bases and J by 1 base, with 6 bases left in between. Germline lookup yields CDR1 LNHDA and CDR2 SQIVND (reference sequence). It was with 60 Vbeta and 13 Jbeta primers that the PCR ran. Profiling relied on immunoSEQ multiplex PCR, and the TCRdb table lists in-frame clones only, not all of them. The sample records some 180,000 clones, about four fifths being singletons. The sample comprised PBMCs. This TCR derives from a man aged 35-49 years in good health and CMV-seropositive. J is TRBJ2-5 and V is TRBV19; D is unclear. This chain's CDR3 is CASSIDQFQETQYF. The CDR3 bases are TGTGCCAGTAGTATAGATCAGTTCCAAGAGACCCAGTACTTC.